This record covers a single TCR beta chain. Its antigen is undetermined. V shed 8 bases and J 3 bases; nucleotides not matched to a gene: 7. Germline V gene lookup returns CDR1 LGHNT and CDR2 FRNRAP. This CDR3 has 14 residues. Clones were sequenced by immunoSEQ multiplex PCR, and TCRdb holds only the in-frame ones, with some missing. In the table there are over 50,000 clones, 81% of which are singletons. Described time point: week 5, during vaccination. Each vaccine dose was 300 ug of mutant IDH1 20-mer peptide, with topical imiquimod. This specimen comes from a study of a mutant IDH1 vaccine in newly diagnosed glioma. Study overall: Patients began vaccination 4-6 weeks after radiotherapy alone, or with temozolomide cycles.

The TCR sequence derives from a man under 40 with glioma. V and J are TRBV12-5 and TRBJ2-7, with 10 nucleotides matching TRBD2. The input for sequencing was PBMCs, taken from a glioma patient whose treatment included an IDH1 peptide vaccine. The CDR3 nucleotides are TGTGCTAGTAGCTCTAGCGGGGGCTTCTACGAGCAGTACTTC. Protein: CASSSSGGFYEQYF.